A single sample is the source of the 27 T cell receptor beta chains below, sequenced in a study of beta chain features in type 1 diabetes. All of the isolated RNA was reverse transcribed, so expressed TCRB transcripts were sequenced. This table comes from immunoSEQ multiplex PCR, and its TCRdb copy is limited to in-frame clones, with some not included. The table includes under 450,000 clones, roughly 14% detected once. Sequencing was performed on naive CD4+ T cells from blood. The origin of the receptors is a man aged 25-45 years in good health.

This clone has only a few counts. The chain is built from TRBV18 and TRBJ1-1, with a tentative D call TRBD1 (5 bases). The CDR3 extends over 16 amino acids. Per germline, CDR1 KGHSH and CDR2 LQKENI. Trimming took off 2 bases at V and 3 bases at J, with 16 bases between the two ends. The CDR3 DNA reads as TGTGCCAGCTCACCAGCAGGCCGGGGCTCGGACACTGAAGCTTTCTTT. It codes for CASSPAGRGSDTEAFF. The whole variable domain, remainder taken from reference TRBV18 and TRBJ1-1, is NAGVMQNPRHLVRRRGQEARLRCSPMKGHSHVYWYRQLPEEGLKFMVYLQKENIIDESGMPKERFSAEFPKEGPSILRIQQVVRGDSAAYFCASSPAGRGSDTEAFFGQGTRLTVV.

The V and J genes are TRBV10-3 and TRBJ2-1; maybe TRBD2 (6 bases). Trimming shortened V by 7 bases and J by 5 bases, and 12 bases separated the two germline ends. This CDR3 spans 13 amino acids. CDR1 is ENHRY and CDR2 is SYGVKD in the germline V gene. The CDR3 loop is CAIMAWGDNEQFF. The CDR3 coding sequence is TGTGCCATCATGGCGTGGGGGGACAATGAGCAGTTCTTC.

The genes are TRBV27 and TRBJ2-1, with D perhaps TRBD1 (5 bases). The germline gives CDR1 MNHEY, CDR2 SMNVEV (reference sequence). V was clipped by 3 bases and J by 13 bases, with 16 bases between them. This CDR3 comprises 13 residues. CDR3 nucleotide sequence: TGTGCCAGCAGTTTCATTCGGGCAGGGTACCAGTTCTTC. It yields the protein CASSFIRAGYQFF.

V and J are TRBV9 and TRBJ2-1, with D perhaps given as TRBD1 or TRBD2 (6 bases each). Trimming removed 7 bases at V and 4 bases at J, with 9 bases between. CDR1 is SGDLS and CDR2 is YYNGEE in the germline V gene. This CDR3 region has 12 residues. CDR3 DNA: TGTGCCAGCGGGGGGCTATACAATGAGCAGTTCTTC. Translating gives CASGGLYNEQFF.

This clone was detected only a few times. The rearrangement links TRBV5-1 to TRBJ2-7; 14 nucleotides align to TRBD2. CDR3 length: 17 amino acids. Germline lookup yields CDR1 SGHRS and CDR2 YFSETQ. V trimming: 3 bases; J trimming: 3 bases; junction bases outside the gene matches: 8. The CDR3 spells CASSWGLAGALDYEQYF. As DNA, the CDR3 is TGCGCCAGCAGCTGGGGACTAGCGGGGGCACTCGACTACGAGCAGTACTTC.

This clone has just a few counts. The chain combines TRBV6-5 with TRBJ1-2; D remains unclear. V lost 4 bases and J 2 bases, leaving 17 bases between the germline ends. The CDR3 length is 16 residues. Germline V gene lookup returns CDR1 MNHEY and CDR2 SVGAGI. CDR3: CASSSRPGDTNYGYTF. In DNA form, the CDR3 reads TGTGCCAGCAGTTCCCGGCCAGGCGACACAAACTATGGCTACACCTTC.

In this sample, this clone turned up a few times. V usage is TRBV6-6 and J usage is TRBJ1-2, with D hard to call. Per the germline V gene, CDR1 is MNHNY and CDR2 is SVGAGI (reference sequence). This CDR3 has 11 amino acids. V gave up 7 bases and J gave up 2 bases, with 5 bases separating them. The CDR3 protein is CASTENYGYTF. CDR3 DNA sequence: TGTGCCAGCACGGAGAACTATGGCTACACCTTC.

J is TRBJ2-5 and V is TRBV30; 7 positions match TRBD2. The trim removed 0 bases at V and 4 bases at J, leaving 8 bases unmatched. The CDR3 loop spans 15 amino acids. Germline V gene data show CDR1 as GTSNPN and CDR2 as SVGIG (reference sequence). For the CDR3, the DNA is TGTGCCTGGAGTGTTTCTGCGGGAGCAGGAGAGACCCAGTACTTC. It codes for CAWSVSAGAGETQYF.

The chain carries TRBV4-3 and TRBJ2-3; possibly TRBD1 or TRBD2 for D (5 bases each). Germline lookup yields CDR1 LGHNA and CDR2 YSLEER. The CDR3 contains 17 residues. The V end lost 1 base, the J end lost 1 base, and 15 bases lay between the germline ends. CDR3 region: CASSQVFSGGRTDTQYF. The DNA for the CDR3 is TGCGCCAGCAGCCAAGTTTTTTCTGGGGGACGCACAGATACGCAGTATTTT.

This clone has a handful of counts. This CDR3 is also generated by other DNA sequences in the sample. The V gene is TRBV9, the J gene TRBJ2-5; 11 bases are shared with TRBD2. V was clipped by 0 bases and J by 2 bases; unmatched bases: 0. Germline V gene lookup returns CDR1 SGDLS and CDR2 YYNGEE. The CDR3 loop spans 15 amino acids. CDR3 DNA: TGTGCCAGCAGCGTAGTAGCGGGAGGGCAAGAGACCCAGTACTTC. It codes for CASSVVAGGQETQYF.

This clone was detected only a few times. This rearrangement joins TRBV7-9 to TRBJ2-4, with D uncertain. The CDR3 spans 15 residues. The germline V gene has CDR1 SEHNR and CDR2 FQNEAQ (reference sequence). V lost 1 base to trimming and J lost 3 bases, with 10 bases between them. This CDR3 is CASSLVSGFKNIQYF. CDR3 bases: TGTGCCAGCAGCTTAGTGTCCGGTTTCAAAAACATTCAGTACTTC.

This clone occurred a few times. The chain is built from TRBV19 and TRBJ2-5; D is ambiguous. Trimming took off 10 bases at V and 1 base at J, with 16 bases between the two ends. Germline values: CDR1 LNHDA, CDR2 SQIVND (reference sequence). The CDR3 sequence is 14 residues long. The DNA for the CDR3 is TGTGCCACTAGGGAACGACCTGGCCAAGAGACCCAGTACTTC. Translated, it gives CATRERPGQETQYF.

This clone appeared a few times. The chain is built from TRBV2 and TRBJ1-2; no clear D gene. Germline V gene data show CDR1 as SNHLY and CDR2 as FYNNEI. This CDR3 has 10 amino acids. The germline V and J ends were trimmed by 6 bases and 8 bases, with 7 bases remaining between them. The CDR3 protein is CASRENGYTF. In DNA form, the CDR3 reads TGTGCCAGCAGGGAAAACGGCTACACCTTC.

This clone was counted between two and nine times. This sequence joins TRBV14 and TRBJ2-2; D assignment may be TRBD1 or TRBD2 (5 bases each). The CDR3 length is 15 residues. From germline, CDR1 is SGHDN and CDR2 FVKESK. Trimming stripped 2 bases from V and 5 bases from J, with 12 bases between. As DNA, the CDR3 is TGTGCCAGCAGCCAAAGAGGGGCTCCGACCGGGGAGCTGTTTTTT. Protein: CASSQRGAPTGELFF.

The table lists this clone with a few counts. The chain links TRBV14 to TRBJ2-1; D ambiguous. This CDR3 comprises 11 residues. Germline CDR1 reads SGHDN; CDR2 reads FVKESK. The V gene lost 4 bases and the J gene lost 8 bases, with 6 bases spanning the gap. The CDR3 nucleotides are TGTGCCAGCAGCCTCCTTCATGAGCAGTTCTTC. This codes for CASSLLHEQFF.

The V and J genes are TRBV30 and TRBJ2-3, with 8 nucleotides matching TRBD2. The CDR3 is 17 residues long. V lost 2 bases, J lost 8 bases, and 18 bases stayed unmatched. Per the germline V gene, CDR1 is GTSNPN and CDR2 is SVGIG (reference sequence). DNA of the CDR3: TGTGCCTGGAGTCCGCGAGGAGCGGGAGCTCTAGCTGGTACGCAGTATTTT. It encodes CAWSPRGAGALAGTQYF.

This clone occurred a few times. The V call is TRBV4-3, the J call TRBJ2-1, with 8 nucleotides matching TRBD2. The germline gives CDR1 LGHNA, CDR2 YSLEER. Germline trimming cut 0 bases from V and 3 bases from J; bases unmatched to any gene: 4. The CDR3 totals 16 residues. Here the CDR3 reads CASSQELAAIYNEQFF. The CDR3 bases are TGCGCCAGCAGCCAAGAACTAGCGGCAATCTACAATGAGCAGTTCTTC.

J is TRBJ2-5 and V is TRBV30, with D possibly being TRBD2 (5 bases). V shed 7 bases and J shed 5 bases, with 11 bases lying between them. CDR3 length: 11 residues. The germline V gene encodes CDR1 GTSNPN and CDR2 SVGIG (reference sequence). DNA of the CDR3: TGTGCCTTCAAGCGGTGGGAGACCCAGTACTTC. Its translation is CAFKRWETQYF.

This chain joins TRBV7-9 and TRBJ2-1; 8 bases agree with TRBD2. This CDR3 is 14 amino acids long. CDR1 SEHNR and CDR2 FQNEAQ come from the germline V gene (reference sequence). V lost 11 bases and J lost 6; bases outside the gene matches: 12. DNA for the CDR3: TGTGCCGTCCGTTCGGGAGGGCCTACCAATGAGCAGTTCTTC. Translating it yields CAVRSGGPTNEQFF.

This clone came up a few times. This rearrangement joins TRBV6-5 to TRBJ2-3, with 10 bases fitting TRBD2. CDR3 length equals 15 residues. V shed 7 bases and J 6 bases; nucleotides not matched to a gene: 10. Germline V gives CDR1 MNHEY, CDR2 SVGAGI. The CDR3 nucleotides are TGTGCCAGCAAGAGAGTAGCGGGGGGATGGGATACGCAGTATTTT. Protein sequence: CASKRVAGGWDTQYF.

The count of this clone is one. The chain links TRBV19 to TRBJ1-5; 7 bases map to TRBD1. From germline, CDR1 is LNHDA and CDR2 SQIVND (reference sequence). This CDR3 region has 17 residues. V lost 10 bases, J lost 4 bases, and 19 bases stayed unmatched. CDR3 residues: CATSKPPGQHWNQPQHF. In nucleotides, the CDR3 is TGTGCCACCAGTAAACCCCCGGGACAGCATTGGAATCAGCCCCAGCATTTT. The variable domain in full, completed from reference TRBV19 and TRBJ1-5, reads DGGITQSPKYLFRKEGQNVTLSCEQNLNHDAMYWYRQDPGQGLRLIYYSQIVNDFQKGDIAEGYSVSREKKESFPLTVTSAQKNPTAFYLCATSKPPGQHWNQPQHFGDGTRLSIL.

The table lists this clone with a few counts. The genes are TRBV5-4 and TRBJ2-5, with TRBD2 matching over 7 bases. Looked up from germline, CDR1 is SGHNT and CDR2 is YYREEE (reference sequence). This CDR3 region has 14 residues. Losses at the gene ends were 4 bases for V and 5 bases for J; bases not matched to a gene: 8. CDR3 nucleotides: TGTGCCAGCAGCCGTGCGGGAGATTGGGAGACCCAGTACTTC. Encoded protein: CASSRAGDWETQYF.

The chain has TRBV28 and TRBJ2-3; TRBD2 matches 12 bases. The germline gives CDR1 MDHEN, CDR2 SYDVKM. The CDR3 consists of 17 residues. V shed 2 bases and J 4 bases; nucleotides not matched to a gene: 7. CDR3 amino acids: CASSLVGRLAGADTQYF. CDR3 nucleotides: TGTGCCAGCAGTTTAGTTGGGAGACTAGCGGGAGCAGATACGCAGTATTTT.

This clone was picked up a small number of times. The rearrangement uses TRBV18 and TRBJ2-1; D is possibly TRBD1 (6 bases). V lost 6 bases and J 5 bases, leaving 20 bases between the germline ends. Germline CDR1 and CDR2: KGHSH and LQKENI. The CDR3 is made up of 16 amino acids. CDR3 in amino acids: CASSNDRLRYDNEQFF. The CDR3 DNA sequence: TGTGCCAGCTCGAACGACAGGCTTCGATACGACAATGAGCAGTTCTTC.

The chain combines TRBV7-2 with TRBJ1-4; D uncertain. V dropped 5 bases and J dropped 8 bases, with 15 bases sitting between them. This CDR3 region has 14 residues. Germline lookup yields CDR1 SGHTA and CDR2 FQGNSA. The CDR3 loop is CASSGDKGREKLFF. DNA of the CDR3: TGTGCCAGCAGCGGAGACAAGGGCAGGGAAAAACTGTTTTTT.

The J gene is TRBJ2-1, the V gene TRBV4-3; no definite D call. The length of the CDR3 is 16 residues. Germline assignment: CDR1 LGHNA and CDR2 YSLEER. Trimming removed 1 base at V and 0 bases at J, with 10 bases between. Written as DNA, the CDR3 is TGCGCCAGCAGCCAAGCTGGGTCGAGCTCCTACAATGAGCAGTTCTTC. Translating it yields CASSQAGSSSYNEQFF.

In its sample, this clone was seen a few times. The chain joins TRBV4-3 to TRBJ2-7; 7 nucleotides match TRBD1. Trimming took 4 bases from V and 3 from J; bases not matched to a gene: 9. Germline V gene data show CDR1 as LGHNA and CDR2 as YSLEER. The CDR3 is 15 residues long. The chain's CDR3 is CASSPGQVGVYEQYF. The CDR3 region has the DNA TGCGCCAGCAGCCCAGGACAGGTCGGGGTCTACGAGCAGTACTTC.